The source of this T cell receptor beta chain is a study of Graves' ophthalmopathy and Graves' hyperthyroidism. Ten or more counts support this clonotype. Scientists amplified the TCR beta CDR3 regions from RNA transcripts. First-round RT-PCR with HTBI primers preceded a second-round multiplex PCR. From the multiplex PCR reads, TCRdb called clonotypes with MiXCR, one entry per CDR3 protein. Of fewer than 600,000 distinct CDR3 sequences in the sample, approximately 15% were seen once. The CDR3 spans 15 residues. Germline V gives CDR1 DFQATT, CDR2 SNEGSKA (reference sequence). The germline V and J ends were trimmed by 5 bases and 2 bases, with 18 bases remaining between them.

This clonotype was sampled from a woman aged 30 to 39 with Graves' ophthalmopathy. The genes are TRBV20-1 and TRBJ1-2; no firm D call. Sequencing input: blood. As DNA, the CDR3 is TGCAGTGCTGCACGTGCGGGAGACCGAAACTATGGCTACACCTTC. Protein: CSAARAGDRNYGYTF.